Below, 6 T cell receptor beta chains from the same sample are listed, as sequenced in a study of blood T cell repertoires in COVID-19. The method was immunoSEQ multiplex PCR; TCRdb's version includes in-frame clones alone and lacks a portion of them. There are about 410,000 clones in the sample; approximately 90% occur only once, and about 1.6% lies in the top ten. The sample taken for sequencing was peripheral blood. The receptors stem from a woman in her thirties or forties with COVID-19, enrolled during active disease.

The chain links TRBV10-2 to TRBJ1-1; 8 bases are a match to TRBD1. CDR3 length: 16 amino acids. The germline V gene has CDR1 WSHSY and CDR2 SAAADI. The V segment lost 1 base and the J segment 0 bases; nucleotides outside the gene matches: 4. The chain's CDR3 is CASSEWQGALNTEAFF. As DNA, the CDR3 is TGCGCCAGCAGTGAGTGGCAGGGGGCGTTGAACACTGAAGCTTTCTTT.

The rearrangement uses TRBV5-6 and TRBJ1-5; no reliable D call. The germline V and J ends were trimmed by 0 bases and 0 bases, with 10 bases remaining between them. Germline V gives CDR1 SGHDT, CDR2 YYEEEE. The CDR3 is 16 residues long. CDR3 sequence: CASSLATGSSNQPQHF. The CDR3 region has the DNA TGTGCCAGCAGCTTGGCCACGGGGAGTAGCAATCAGCCCCAGCATTTT. The variable domain in full, completed from reference TRBV5-6 and TRBJ1-5, reads DAGVTQSPTHLIKTRGQQVTLRCSPKSGHDTVSWYQQALGQGPQFIFQYYEEEERQRGNFPDRFSGHQFPNYSSELNVNALLLGDSALYLCASSLATGSSNQPQHFGDGTRLSIL.

The V call is TRBV7-3, the J call TRBJ2-5; TRBD1 matches at 7 bases. The germline CDR1 and CDR2 sequences are SGHTA and FQGTGA. Losses at the gene ends were 1 base for V and 5 bases for J; bases not matched to a gene: 4. The CDR3 consists of 14 residues. The CDR3: CASSLSGGQETQYF. The CDR3 coding sequence is TGTGCCAGCAGCTTAAGTGGGGGACAGGAGACCCAGTACTTC.

CDR3 coding DNA: TGCAGTGCTACTGAGCAGGAAGGGACAGGGTGGAGGCAGCCCCAGCATTTT. Translated: CSATEQEGTGWRQPQHF. V and J are TRBV20-1 and TRBJ1-5, with 9 bases aligning to TRBD1. Germline V CDR1 and CDR2: DFQATT, SNEGSKA (reference sequence). J lost 7 bases, V lost 4 bases, and 17 bases had no gene match. The CDR3 sequence is 17 residues long.

CDR3: CASTPGQFYGYTF. In nucleotides, the CDR3 is TGTGCCAGCACCCCGGGACAGTTCTATGGCTACACCTTC. This chain links TRBV12-3 or TRBV12-4 with TRBJ1-2; 7 bases agree with TRBD1. Trimming took 7 bases from V and 4 from J; bases not matched to a gene: 6. This CDR3 is built from 13 residues.

This rearrangement joins TRBV5-4 to TRBJ2-1; D may be TRBD2 (6 bases). Trimming removed 1 base at V and 6 bases at J, with 14 bases between. Germline V gene lookup returns CDR1 SGHNT and CDR2 YYREEE (reference sequence). CDR3 length: 15 amino acids. CDR3 nucleotide sequence: TGTGCCAGCAGCTTGTTCGGGAGAGGAGTCAATGAGCAGTTCTTC. Translated: CASSLFGRGVNEQFF.